The clone carrying this T cell receptor beta chain came up many times. What it recognizes is unknown. V dropped 0 bases and J dropped 0 bases, with 9 bases sitting between them. This CDR3 has 15 residues. Germline assignment: CDR1 SGHRS and CDR2 YFSETQ. The entry originates in a study of response to subunit inactivated influenza vaccine. Study conclusions and caveats: Few new T cells, the authors suggested, are recruited by each seasonal influenza vaccination.

TCRdb reprocessed the RT-PCR reads via MiXCR and lists one record per CDR3 protein. The sample yields hundreds of thousands of distinct CDR3 sequences, approximately 15% seen once. V gene TRBV5-1 combines with J gene TRBJ1-1; D is perhaps TRBD1 (5 bases). The receptor was derived from a man aged 50-59 years who received an inactivated influenza vaccine. The sequencing here drew on PBMCs from blood, taken roughly 15 days before vaccination. The CDR3 sequence is CASSLAGTLNTEAFF. The CDR3 DNA reads as TGCGCCAGCAGCTTGGCGGGGACTCTGAACACTGAAGCTTTCTTT.